This entry is about one TCR beta chain. This record belongs to a study of blood T cell repertoires in COVID-19. V lost 5 bases, J lost 1 base, and 5 bases lay in between. Germline CDR1 and CDR2: SNHLY and FYNNEI. This CDR3 is 13 amino acids long. Data came from immunoSEQ multiplex PCR; TCRdb stores just in-frame clones and leaves some out. Found here are 45,000 to 50,000 clones, more than 75% of them singletons; the top ten hold 5.9%. This TCR was sampled from a woman aged 55-69 years with acute or convalescent COVID-19. The V call is TRBV2, the J call TRBJ2-2, with no clear D. The sequenced sample was peripheral blood. The CDR3: CASSPVNTGELFF. For the CDR3, the DNA is TGTGCCAGCAGTCCAGTGAACACCGGGGAGCTGTTTTTT.